This T cell receptor (beta chain) was captured in a study of a mutant IDH1 vaccine in newly diagnosed glioma. Comment on this clone: What it binds is not known.

CDR1 is SGHRS, CDR2 YFSETQ, per germline. The V and J ends lost 3 bases and 1 base respectively, with 10 bases between them. The CDR3 has 14 amino acids. Here immunoSEQ multiplex PCR was the method, and the copy in TCRdb shows in-frame clones only, minus some. Of about 51,000 clones detected, approximately 78% appear once; the ten largest clones hold under 2%. Sample time point: week 5, during vaccination. Every single dose of the vaccine, 300 ug of mutant IDH1 20-mer peptide, came with topical imiquimod. The V gene is TRBV5-1, the J gene TRBJ1-1; the D is unclear. The starting material was PBMCs, obtained from a glioma patient whose treatment included an IDH1 peptide vaccine. The TCR originated in a woman in her thirties or forties with glioma. The CDR3 region has the DNA TGCGCCAGCAGCTCAGCCGGGCAGAACACTGAAGCTTTCTTT. Translated: CASSSAGQNTEAFF. Based on the CDR3 plus reference TRBV5-1 and TRBJ1-1, the full variable domain is KAGVTQTPRYLIKTRGQQVTLSCSPISGHRSVSWYQQTPGQGLQFLFEYFSETQRNKGNFPGRFSGRQFSNSRSEMNVSTLELGDSALYLCASSSAGQNTEAFFGQGTRLTVV.